The 15 T cell receptor beta chains in this list originate from one sample, sequenced in a study of cytotoxic CD8 clonotypes in ibrutinib-treated CLL. Some clones are missing from TCRdb's copy, which holds only in-frame ones; the method was immunoSEQ multiplex PCR. The table records approximately 130,000 clones, approximately 80% of them present only once. The sample here was PBMCs, taken after 24 months of ibrutinib treatment. These receptors originate from a human donor with chronic lymphocytic leukemia.

The chain recombines TRBV5-1 with TRBJ2-2, with D possibly matching TRBD1 (6 bases). Trimming took off 3 bases at V and 4 bases at J, with 10 bases between the two ends. Germline V gene data show CDR1 as SGHRS and CDR2 as YFSETQ. The CDR3 totals 14 residues. The CDR3: CASSSQGLTGELFF. The CDR3 DNA reads as TGCGCCAGCAGCTCCCAGGGGCTCACCGGGGAGCTGTTTTTT.

This clone has just one count. The gene calls are TRBV14 and TRBJ2-6; D is perhaps TRBD1 (5 bases). Trimming took off 2 bases at V and 4 bases at J, with 12 bases between the two ends. This CDR3 spans 16 amino acids. CDR1 is SGHDN, CDR2 FVKESK, per germline. The CDR3 DNA is TGTGCCAGCAGCCAAAAAGACAGATTAGGGGCCAACGTCCTGACTTTC. Its translation: CASSQKDRLGANVLTF.

The V gene is TRBV28, the J gene TRBJ2-7; TRBD2 matches 8 bases. Germline V gene data show CDR1 as MDHEN and CDR2 as SYDVKM. The CDR3 spans 15 residues. Trimming took 7 bases from V and 3 from J; bases not matched to a gene: 11. The CDR3 coding sequence is TGTGCCAGCACCGCCGTCGGGAGGGGCGACTACGAGCAGTACTTC. This sequence encodes CASTAVGRGDYEQYF.

The genes are TRBV7-9 and TRBJ2-6, with 10 bases lining up with TRBD1. Germline CDR1 reads SEHNR; CDR2 reads FQNEAQ (reference sequence). Trimming at V came to 6 bases and at J to 4 bases, leaving 9 bases not matched to a gene. This CDR3 is 17 amino acids long. CDR3 in DNA: TGTGCCAGCAGTTTCACCGGGACAGGGGCCGGGGCCAACGTCCTGACTTTC. It encodes CASSFTGTGAGANVLTF.

This chain joins TRBV4-1 and TRBJ2-3, with 8 bases that match TRBD1. This CDR3 region has 16 residues. V lost 0 bases to trimming and J lost 4 bases; unmatched junction nucleotides: 6. CDR1 is MGHRA, CDR2 YSYEKL, per germline. The CDR3 coding sequence is TGCGCCAGCAGCCAAGAAGCGACAGGGGTGGCAGATACGCAGTATTTT. Protein product: CASSQEATGVADTQYF.

This clone was found once. The genes are TRBV2 and TRBJ2-5; TRBD1 or TRBD2 may be the D gene (7 bases each). The germline V gene encodes CDR1 SNHLY and CDR2 FYNNEI. The length of the CDR3 is 17 residues. Trimming took 7 bases from V and 2 from J, leaving 23 bases between them. The CDR3 sequence is CASNQGEQGGTQETQYF. DNA for the CDR3: TGTGCCAGCAACCAAGGAGAGCAGGGGGGGACACAAGAGACCCAGTACTTC.

The chain employs TRBV7-3 and TRBJ1-1, with 9 bases that match TRBD1. The CDR3 spans 16 residues. Germline loops: CDR1 SGHTA, CDR2 FQGTGA. Trimming took 4 bases from V and 6 from J; bases not matched to a gene: 12. The CDR3 region is CASSSAGTGWGAEAFF. CDR3 DNA: TGTGCCAGCAGCTCGGCCGGGACAGGGTGGGGCGCTGAAGCTTTCTTT.

The rearrangement links TRBV7-9 to TRBJ2-1, with 10 bases matching TRBD2. The CDR3 loop spans 16 amino acids. CDR1 and CDR2 from the germline V gene are SEHNR and FQNEAQ (reference sequence). V was pared by 0 bases and J by 6 bases, with 5 bases of the junction left unmatched. The CDR3 is CASSLAGSGGPNEQFF. The CDR3 DNA reads TGTGCCAGCAGCTTAGCTGGTAGCGGGGGGCCCAATGAGCAGTTCTTC. Full variable domain (remainder filled in from reference TRBV7-9 and TRBJ2-1): DTGVSQNPRHKITKRGQNVTFRCDPISEHNRLYWYRQTLGQGPEFLTYFQNEAQLEKSRLLSDRFSAERPKGSFSTLEIQRTEQGDSAMYLCASSLAGSGGPNEQFFGPGTRLTVL.

The chain combines TRBV27 with TRBJ1-1; possible D gene TRBD1, 5 bases. Germline CDR1 MNHEY, CDR2 SMNVEV (reference sequence). The germline V and J ends were trimmed by 3 bases and 0 bases, with 11 bases remaining between them. The CDR3 is 15 amino acids. CDR3 loop: CASSFGGNLNTEAFF. CDR3 bases: TGTGCCAGCAGTTTTGGGGGAAATCTGAACACTGAAGCTTTCTTT.

This chain links TRBV28 with TRBJ1-5; D gene unclear. The CDR3 loop spans 13 amino acids. Trimming shortened V by 5 bases and J by 7 bases, and 12 bases separated the two germline ends. CDR1 is MDHEN and CDR2 is SYDVKM in the germline V gene. CDR3 in amino acids: CASSAYSGQPQHF. CDR3 in DNA: TGTGCCAGCAGTGCTTATTCGGGACAGCCCCAGCATTTT.

This clone showed up just once. The chain recombines TRBV5-1 with TRBJ2-2; D possibly corresponds to TRBD2 (6 bases). Germline loops: CDR1 SGHRS, CDR2 YFSETQ. The ends were cut back, 7 bases at V and 4 bases at J, with 14 bases in the middle. There are 14 residues in the CDR3. The CDR3 bases are TGCGCCAGCGACACGGGGGACTTCACCGGGGAGCTGTTTTTT. Translated: CASDTGDFTGELFF.

This clone showed up just once. The chain combines TRBV6-6 with TRBJ1-2, with a tentative D call TRBD1 (5 bases). Germline V CDR1 and CDR2: MNHNY, SVGAGI (reference sequence). V gave up 6 bases and J gave up 5 bases, with 10 bases separating them. This CDR3 is 12 amino acids long. For the CDR3, the DNA is TGTGCCAGCAGAGTCCAGGGATATGGCTACACCTTC. Amino acids: CASRVQGYGYTF.

The CDR3 reads CASNSMAGTNYGYTF. DNA of the CDR3: TGTGCCAGCAACAGCATGGCAGGAACTAACTATGGCTACACCTTC. This chain uses TRBV5-4 with TRBJ1-2, with unresolved D. The CDR3 has 15 residues. Germline CDR1 reads SGHNT; CDR2 reads YYREEE (reference sequence). Trimming cost V 6 bases and J 0 bases, with 15 bases left between them. The variable domain in full, completed from reference TRBV5-4 and TRBJ1-2, reads ETGVTQSPTHLIKTRGQQVTLRCSSQSGHNTVSWYQQALGQGPQFIFQYYREEENGRGNFPPRFSGLQFPNYSSELNVNALELDDSALYLCASNSMAGTNYGYTFGSGTRLTVV.

In this sample, this clone turned up once. This chain uses TRBV4-1 with TRBJ1-1; D remains unclear. V lost 4 bases and J lost 0, with 21 bases in between. This CDR3 region has 18 residues. From germline, CDR1 is MGHRA and CDR2 YSYEKL. CDR3: CASSPNTPGTALNTEAFF. The DNA for the CDR3 is TGCGCCAGCAGCCCCAATACCCCAGGTACAGCCTTGAACACTGAAGCTTTCTTT.

The chain couples TRBV19 to TRBJ1-4; tentatively, D is TRBD1 (6 bases). V was clipped by 9 bases and J by 1 base, with 12 bases between them. This CDR3 has 14 residues. Germline values: CDR1 LNHDA, CDR2 SQIVND (reference sequence). The CDR3 sequence: CASRGGLTNEKLFF. The CDR3 DNA reads as TGTGCCAGCAGGGGAGGTTTAACTAATGAAAAACTGTTTTTT.